This T cell receptor beta chain is drawn from a study of T cells in Graves' hyperthyroidism and ophthalmopathy. What was amplified from RNA transcripts were TCR beta CDR3 regions. HTBI primers were used for first-round RT-PCR of the TCR CDR3. One entry per CDR3 protein results from TCRdb running MiXCR on the multiplex PCR reads. In the table there are 650,000 to 800,000 distinct CDR3 sequences, less than 45% of which are singletons. Diagnosis rested on symptoms, serum thyroxine and TRAb, thyroid ultrasound, and orbital computed tomography. Study-level findings and limits: Most clonotypes that expanded in the thyroid above 0.001 also showed up in blood. Ophthalmopathy could be told apart from stable hyperthyroidism with a 13 V-J model.

CDR3 length: 15 residues. V shed 3 bases and J shed 4 bases, with 16 bases lying between them. CDR1 and CDR2 (germline): SGHVS, FQNEAQ. This clonotype came up a few times. Its antigen is not identified. The TCR sequence derives from an adult man with Graves' disease, either hyperthyroidism or ophthalmopathy (not recorded which). The sequenced material came from peripheral blood or thyroid tissue (not recorded which). The gene calls are TRBV7-8 and TRBJ2-7; D perhaps matches TRBD1 (6 bases). CDR3 bases: TGTGCCAGCAGCTTTGCGAGAGGGGGTGGTTACGAGCAGTACTTC. Its protein product is CASSFARGGGYEQYF. The complete variable domain, with remaining parts taken from reference TRBV7-8 and TRBJ2-7, reads GAGVSQSPRYKVAKRGQDVALRCDPISGHVSLFWYQQALGQGPEFLTYFQNEAQLDKSGLPSDRFFAERPEGSVSTLKIQRTQQEDSAVYLCASSFARGGGYEQYFGPGTRLTVT.